This passage covers 11 T cell receptor beta chains from one sample sequenced in a study of T cells in Graves' hyperthyroidism and ophthalmopathy. Amplified TCR beta CDR3 regions came from RNA transcripts. HTBI primers were the set used in a first-round RT-PCR of the TCR CDR3. TCRdb reprocessed the multiplex PCR reads via MiXCR and lists one record per CDR3 protein. The sample lists about 280,000 distinct CDR3 sequences, 25% to 30% occurring once. Sequenced input: blood. All receptors derive from a man aged 40-55 years with Graves' hyperthyroidism that later progressed to Graves' ophthalmopathy.

This clonotype was found many times. The chain links TRBV9 to TRBJ1-2, with unresolved D. Trimming took 6 bases from V and 3 from J, leaving 24 bases between them. The CDR3 is 17 amino acids. Germline V gene lookup returns CDR1 SGDLS and CDR2 YYNGEE. CDR3 DNA sequence: TGTGCCAGCACTAGAGTTGGCATAACCGGCGCGGACTATGGCTACACCTTC. Amino acids: CASTRVGITGADYGYTF.

This clonotype has a count of ten or more. The rearrangement links TRBV25-1 to TRBJ1-5, with D unresolved. V was shortened by 2 bases and J by 6 bases, with 14 bases between the two germline ends. Germline V CDR1 and CDR2: MGHDK, SYGVNS. This CDR3 contains 15 residues. CDR3 nucleotides: TGTGCCAGCAGTGAAGGCGTGGGATTCGGTCAGCCCCAGCATTTT. Translating it yields CASSEGVGFGQPQHF.

V and J are TRBV28 and TRBJ1-2; TRBD1 is a possible D gene (6 bases). Trimming removed 7 bases at V and 4 bases at J, with 16 bases between. Germline V gene sequence: CDR1 MDHEN, CDR2 SYDVKM. This CDR3 contains 14 residues. The DNA for the CDR3 is TGTGCCAGCATGACCAGCAGGGGTACCTATGGCTACACCTTC. Protein sequence: CASMTSRGTYGYTF.

This clonotype came up many times. V is TRBV12-3 or TRBV12-4 and J is TRBJ1-1, with D unresolved. There are 17 residues in the CDR3. V was clipped by 3 bases and J by 3 bases, with 20 bases between them. The CDR3 here is CASSFFLRTDRDTEAFF. As DNA, the CDR3 is TGTGCCAGCAGTTTTTTTTTGAGGACCGATAGGGACACTGAAGCTTTCTTT.

In its sample, this clonotype was seen many times. The V call is TRBV7-9, the J call TRBJ1-1, with a weak D call TRBD1 (6 bases). The germline V and J ends were trimmed by 1 base and 10 bases, with 13 bases remaining between them. The CDR3 contains 13 residues. Germline CDR1 reads SEHNR; CDR2 reads FQNEAQ (reference sequence). This CDR3 is CASSLEGVFRAFF. For the CDR3, the DNA is TGTGCCAGCAGCTTAGAGGGGGTTTTTAGAGCTTTCTTT. Combining the CDR3 with reference TRBV7-9 and TRBJ1-1 gives the whole variable domain DTGVSQNPRHKITKRGQNVTFRCDPISEHNRLYWYRQTLGQGPEFLTYFQNEAQLEKSRLLSDRFSAERPKGSFSTLEIQRTEQGDSAMYLCASSLEGVFRAFFGQGTRLTVV.

The sample holds many counts of this clonotype. The V and J genes are TRBV19 and TRBJ1-1; the D is unclear. The length of the CDR3 is 13 residues. The germline CDR1 and CDR2 sequences are LNHDA and SQIVND (reference sequence). Trimming stripped 2 bases from V and 5 bases from J, with 9 bases between. The CDR3 protein is CASSISVGTEAFF. The CDR3 nucleotides read TGTGCCAGTAGTATATCGGTGGGGACTGAAGCTTTCTTT.

This clonotype has at least ten counts. The rearrangement links TRBV29-1 to TRBJ1-1; maybe TRBD1 (5 bases). Between the trimmed V and J ends, which lost 6 bases and 3 bases, there was a span of 14 bases. Germline loops: CDR1 SQVTM, CDR2 ANQGSEA. The CDR3 has 13 residues. The CDR3 sequence is CSVRRTGDTEAFF. The CDR3 coding sequence is TGCAGCGTCCGACGGACGGGGGACACTGAAGCTTTCTTT.

This clonotype was counted ten times or more. The chain links TRBV5-1 to TRBJ2-5, with D maybe TRBD1 (6 bases). V lost 6 bases, J lost 3 bases, and 12 bases lay in between. Germline loops: CDR1 SGHRS, CDR2 YFSETQ. CDR3 length: 13 amino acids. The CDR3 spells CASTQQGKETQYF. For the CDR3, the DNA is TGCGCCAGCACCCAACAGGGTAAAGAGACCCAGTACTTC.

This clonotype was recorded at least ten times. This rearrangement joins TRBV6-5 to TRBJ1-1; 7 bases are shared with TRBD1. V gave up 2 bases and J gave up 5 bases; unmatched junction bases: 2. The CDR3 covers 13 residues. In germline, CDR1 is MNHEY, CDR2 SVGAGI. This CDR3 reads CASSYAGGTEAFF. In DNA form, the CDR3 reads TGTGCCAGCAGTTACGCAGGGGGTACTGAAGCTTTCTTT.

This chain uses TRBV18 with TRBJ1-1; 12 bases align to TRBD1. Trimming cost V 3 bases and J 1 base; bases outside gene matches: 6. CDR1 KGHSH and CDR2 LQKENI come from the germline V gene. The CDR3 has 17 residues. CDR3 protein: CASSPIGTGGWNTEAFF. The CDR3 nucleotides read TGTGCCAGCTCACCTATCGGGACAGGGGGCTGGAACACTGAAGCTTTCTTT.

This clonotype was seen ten or more times. This chain uses TRBV27 with TRBJ2-7; perhaps TRBD2 as D (7 bases). CDR1 is MNHEY and CDR2 is SMNVEV in the germline V gene (reference sequence). Trimming shortened V by 6 bases and J by 2 bases, and 26 bases separated the two germline ends. This CDR3 is built from 18 residues. CDR3 residues: CASSLGWGGMTRPYEQYF. In nucleotides, the CDR3 is TGTGCCAGCAGCCTAGGCTGGGGGGGCATGACCCGACCCTACGAGCAGTACTTC.